A single sample gave rise to the 29 T cell receptor beta chains below, sequenced in a study of shared clonotypes between healthy human individuals. The naive CD8 population came from CD45RO-negative cells selected for CCR7, without terminally differentiated effector memory CD45RA+ cells. TCRdb's table, derived via immunoSEQ multiplex PCR, lists solely in-frame clones and lacks some. The repertoire has under 600,000 clones, 98% of them found once; the top ten carry 0.3%. Specimen: naive CD8+ T cells sorted from blood. Receptors originate from a man aged 25 to 40 in good health.

This sequence joins TRBV7-9 and TRBJ2-4; TRBD1 might be the D (6 bases). V lost 5 bases and J lost 1, with 12 bases in between. This CDR3 is 15 amino acids long. The germline V gene encodes CDR1 SEHNR and CDR2 FQNEAQ (reference sequence). The DNA for the CDR3 is TGTGCCAGCAGCATTACAGGGTTGGCCAAAAACATTCAGTACTTC. Protein sequence: CASSITGLAKNIQYF.

The CDR3 DNA sequence: TGCGCCAGCAGGGACCGGACAGGCCAAAATGAGCAGTTCTTC. Translated, it gives CASRDRTGQNEQFF. This chain uses TRBV5-1 with TRBJ2-1; TRBD1 matches at 7 bases. CDR1 and CDR2 from the germline V gene are SGHRS and YFSETQ. V shed 5 bases, J shed 7 bases, and the junction held 9 bases outside the gene matches. This CDR3 region has 14 residues.

The chain recombines TRBV6-5 with TRBJ1-1; unclear D gene. Trimming cost V 0 bases and J 3 bases, with 14 bases left between them. Germline V gives CDR1 MNHEY, CDR2 SVGAGI. The CDR3 has 16 amino acids. The CDR3 reads CASSYSVADYDTEAFF. CDR3 DNA: TGTGCCAGCAGTTACTCTGTGGCAGACTACGACACTGAAGCTTTCTTT.

The chain uses TRBV7-6 and TRBJ1-3; D possibly corresponds to TRBD1 (6 bases). The V and J ends lost 0 bases and 0 bases respectively, with 9 bases between them. Germline-derived CDR1 and CDR2 are SGHVS and FNYEAQ. The CDR3 sequence is 16 residues long. CDR3 loop: CASSLARGSSGNTIYF. For the CDR3, the DNA is TGTGCCAGCAGCTTAGCAAGGGGGAGCTCTGGAAACACCATATATTTT.

CDR3 residues: CASSPGLNNEQFF. As DNA, the CDR3 is TGTGCCAGCAGTCCGGGACTGAACAATGAGCAGTTCTTC. The chain is built from TRBV6-5 and TRBJ2-1; TRBD2 is a possible D gene (6 bases). The germline V and J ends were trimmed by 5 bases and 5 bases, with 10 bases remaining between them. Per the germline V gene, CDR1 is MNHEY and CDR2 is SVGAGI. The CDR3 loop spans 13 amino acids.

The chain links TRBV19 to TRBJ2-2; 7 nucleotides match TRBD1. CDR1 LNHDA and CDR2 SQIVND come from the germline V gene (reference sequence). The CDR3 extends over 13 amino acids. V lost 3 bases to trimming and J lost 6 bases; unmatched junction nucleotides: 1. CDR3 DNA sequence: TGTGCCAGTAGTATTACAGGGGCCGGGGAGCTGTTTTTT. Translated: CASSITGAGELFF.

The chain joins TRBV7-9 to TRBJ2-3; D call uncertain. In germline, CDR1 is SEHNR, CDR2 FQNEAQ (reference sequence). V was trimmed by 8 bases and J by 1 base, leaving 4 bases between them. The CDR3 contains 11 residues. The CDR3, as DNA: TGTGCCAGCTTCGGCACAGATACGCAGTATTTT. This translates into CASFGTDTQYF.

The rearrangement links TRBV6-1 to TRBJ2-7; 7 bases are a match to TRBD1. CDR3 size: 15 residues. V lost 1 base to trimming and J lost 3 bases; unmatched junction nucleotides: 6. In germline, CDR1 is MNHNS, CDR2 SASEGT. The CDR3 nucleotides read TGTGCCAGCAGTGAAGACGGAAGGGGGCACTACGAGCAGTACTTC. Translated, it gives CASSEDGRGHYEQYF.

The chain recombines TRBV27 with TRBJ2-7, with 8 bases lining up with TRBD2. This CDR3 contains 14 residues. V trimming: 8 bases; J trimming: 6 bases; junction bases outside the gene matches: 12. Germline V gives CDR1 MNHEY, CDR2 SMNVEV (reference sequence). The CDR3 sequence: CASALGAGVREQYF. In DNA form, the CDR3 reads TGTGCCAGCGCGTTGGGAGCGGGAGTCCGCGAGCAGTACTTC.

The genes are TRBV5-1 and TRBJ2-1, with D tentatively TRBD1 (5 bases). Germline lookup yields CDR1 SGHRS and CDR2 YFSETQ. The CDR3 extends over 15 amino acids. V shed 0 bases and J shed 2 bases, with 9 bases lying between them. Written as DNA, the CDR3 is TGCGCCAGCAGCTTGGGCAGGGAAACCTACAATGAGCAGTTCTTC. Its protein product is CASSLGRETYNEQFF.

V and J are TRBV7-9 and TRBJ2-1, with no clear D. In germline, CDR1 is SEHNR, CDR2 FQNEAQ (reference sequence). V lost 2 bases and J lost 6, with 2 bases in between. The CDR3 contains 11 residues. This chain's CDR3 is CASSLLNEQFF. The CDR3 DNA is TGTGCCAGCAGCTTACTCAATGAGCAGTTCTTC. Using reference TRBV7-9 and TRBJ2-1 for the parts outside the CDR3, the full variable domain is DTGVSQNPRHKITKRGQNVTFRCDPISEHNRLYWYRQTLGQGPEFLTYFQNEAQLEKSRLLSDRFSAERPKGSFSTLEIQRTEQGDSAMYLCASSLLNEQFFGPGTRLTVL.

The J gene is TRBJ2-7, the V gene TRBV28; no firm D call. The CDR3 extends over 18 amino acids. CDR1 is MDHEN and CDR2 is SYDVKM in the germline V gene. The V end was cut by 8 bases, the J end by 6 bases, with 32 bases between. CDR3: CASRGWLGGSRTVREQYF. The CDR3 nucleotides are TGTGCCAGCCGTGGATGGTTGGGTGGATCAAGGACCGTACGCGAGCAGTACTTC.

The genes are TRBV7-9 and TRBJ2-7, with D maybe TRBD2 (5 bases). This CDR3 has 13 residues. Germline-derived CDR1 and CDR2 are SEHNR and FQNEAQ (reference sequence). Between the trimmed V and J ends, which lost 5 bases and 2 bases, there was a span of 10 bases. The CDR3 region has the DNA TGTGCCAGCAGCCCCCGGGATGCCTACGAGCAGTACTTC. Protein sequence: CASSPRDAYEQYF. The whole variable domain, remainder taken from reference TRBV7-9 and TRBJ2-7, is DTGVSQNPRHKITKRGQNVTFRCDPISEHNRLYWYRQTLGQGPEFLTYFQNEAQLEKSRLLSDRFSAERPKGSFSTLEIQRTEQGDSAMYLCASSPRDAYEQYFGPGTRLTVT.

This clone was detected once. This chain uses TRBV5-8 with TRBJ2-1, with D unclear. There are 16 residues in the CDR3. Germline loops: CDR1 SGHTS, CDR2 YDEGEE. V lost 0 bases to trimming and J lost 5 bases, with 15 bases between them. DNA of the CDR3: TGTGCCAGCAGCTTGGCCCCTATAATGAGAGACAATGAGCAGTTCTTC. This codes for CASSLAPIMRDNEQFF.

V usage is TRBV5-6 and J usage is TRBJ2-7; 10 bases match TRBD2. The V gene end was trimmed by 0 bases and the J gene end by 5 bases; junction bases not matched to a gene: 8. There are 16 residues in the CDR3. Per germline, CDR1 SGHDT and CDR2 YYEEEE. DNA of the CDR3: TGTGCCAGCAGCTTGGAGGCTAGCGGGAGTTACGACGAGCAGTACTTC. This sequence encodes CASSLEASGSYDEQYF. Full variable domain (remainder filled in from reference TRBV5-6 and TRBJ2-7): DAGVTQSPTHLIKTRGQQVTLRCSPKSGHDTVSWYQQALGQGPQFIFQYYEEEERQRGNFPDRFSGHQFPNYSSELNVNALLLGDSALYLCASSLEASGSYDEQYFGPGTRLTVT.

The chain employs TRBV28 and TRBJ2-7, with 8 bases that match TRBD2. CDR3 length: 14 residues. The V gene's germline CDR1 is MDHEN and CDR2 SYDVKM. The V and J ends lost 3 bases and 2 bases, in that order; junction bases with no gene match: 3. This chain's CDR3 is CASSFGTRAYEQYF. The CDR3 DNA reads as TGTGCCAGCAGTTTCGGGACTAGGGCCTACGAGCAGTACTTC.

The chain uses TRBV29-1 and TRBJ1-5; unclear D gene. Trimming took off 6 bases at V and 0 bases at J, with 9 bases between the two ends. In germline, CDR1 is SQVTM, CDR2 ANQGSEA. The CDR3 spans 13 residues. CDR3 sequence reads: CSVRGDSNQPQHF. In nucleotides, the CDR3 is TGCAGCGTCCGTGGGGATAGCAATCAGCCCCAGCATTTT.

The rearrangement joins TRBV27 to TRBJ2-7; D is perhaps TRBD2 (5 bases). The length of the CDR3 is 16 residues. CDR1 and CDR2 from the germline V gene are MNHEY and SMNVEV (reference sequence). Between the trimmed V and J ends, which lost 2 bases and 3 bases, there was a span of 17 bases. The CDR3 spells CASSLTGLGLIYEQYF. DNA of the CDR3: TGTGCCAGCAGTTTAACGGGCCTCGGACTGATCTACGAGCAGTACTTC.

The chain uses TRBV7-9 and TRBJ2-7, with 10 bases lining up with TRBD2. The CDR3 is made up of 16 amino acids. Germline CDR1 SEHNR, CDR2 FQNEAQ (reference sequence). The junction had 11 bases not matched to a gene; V was cut back by 5 bases and J by 4 bases. As DNA, the CDR3 is TGTGCCAGCAGCGCTACCCCGGGACTAGCGCTTTACGAGCAGTACTTC. This encodes CASSATPGLALYEQYF.

The gene calls are TRBV15 and TRBJ2-1, with TRBD2 matching over 8 bases. The CDR3 runs 19 residues. CDR1 is LNHNV, CDR2 YYDKDF, per germline (reference sequence). The J segment lost 4 bases and the V segment lost 0 bases, leaving 14 bases of the junction unmatched. The CDR3 coding sequence is TGTGCCACCAGCAGAGATCGGGATAGCGGGAAGCTCGGGTACAATGAGCAGTTCTTC. It codes for CATSRDRDSGKLGYNEQFF.

V gene TRBV29-1 combines with J gene TRBJ2-7, with D hard to call. The length of the CDR3 is 10 residues. The germline gives CDR1 SQVTM, CDR2 ANQGSEA. Trimming cost V 4 bases and J 6 bases, with 7 bases left between them. CDR3 amino acids: CSVGLPEQYF. CDR3 nucleotides: TGCAGCGTTGGGTTGCCCGAGCAGTACTTC.

This chain joins TRBV10-1 and TRBJ2-1; D is unclear. Trimming left V 4 bases short and J 4 bases short, with 5 bases between. From germline, CDR1 is WNHNN and CDR2 SYGVQD (reference sequence). The CDR3 runs 12 residues. The chain's CDR3 is CASSVGYNEQFF. In DNA, the CDR3 is TGCGCCAGCAGTGTTGGGTACAATGAGCAGTTCTTC.

This chain uses TRBV10-2 with TRBJ2-1, with TRBD2 identical over 10 bases. This CDR3 is built from 13 residues. The J segment lost 5 bases and the V segment lost 7 bases, leaving 2 bases of the junction unmatched. Germline V lookup: CDR1 WSHSY, CDR2 SAAADI. The CDR3 sequence is CASIGLADNEQFF. CDR3 in DNA: TGCGCCAGCATAGGACTAGCGGACAATGAGCAGTTCTTC.

The chain links TRBV30 to TRBJ1-2; D call uncertain. Germline CDR1 GTSNPN, CDR2 SVGIG (reference sequence). CDR3 length: 14 residues. V was clipped by 0 bases and J by 4 bases, with 12 bases between them. The CDR3 protein is CAWSVSSTSYGYTF. CDR3 nucleotide sequence: TGTGCCTGGAGTGTAAGTTCAACCAGCTATGGCTACACCTTC. Full variable domain (missing parts from reference TRBV30 and TRBJ1-2): SQTIHQWPATLVQPVGSPLSLECTVEGTSNPNLYWYRQAAGRGLQLLFYSVGIGQISSEVPQNLSASRPQDRQFILSSKKLLLSDSGFYLCAWSVSSTSYGYTFGSGTRLTVV.

V and J are TRBV11-2 and TRBJ2-7; D remains ambiguous. The length of the CDR3 is 14 residues. Trimming took 5 bases from V and 0 from J, leaving 11 bases between them. The germline V gene encodes CDR1 SGHAT and CDR2 FQNNGV. CDR3 bases: TGTGCCAGCAGCGACGCAGGTCCCTCCTACGAGCAGTACTTC. Its protein product is CASSDAGPSYEQYF.

The rearrangement links TRBV19 to TRBJ2-1; unclear D gene. Germline V gene sequence: CDR1 LNHDA, CDR2 SQIVND (reference sequence). There are 15 residues in the CDR3. V was trimmed by 0 bases and J by 4 bases, leaving 10 bases between them. CDR3 region: CASSIDPLAYNEQFF. CDR3 bases: TGTGCCAGTAGTATAGATCCATTAGCTTACAATGAGCAGTTCTTC. The full variable domain, its missing parts supplied by reference TRBV19 and TRBJ2-1, is DGGITQSPKYLFRKEGQNVTLSCEQNLNHDAMYWYRQDPGQGLRLIYYSQIVNDFQKGDIAEGYSVSREKKESFPLTVTSAQKNPTAFYLCASSIDPLAYNEQFFGPGTRLTVL.

The CDR3: CASSQFGQESYEQYF. The CDR3 DNA reads TGCGCCAGCAGTCAATTCGGACAGGAGTCCTACGAGCAGTACTTC. The rearrangement uses TRBV23-1 and TRBJ2-7, with 7 nucleotides matching TRBD1. TRBV23-1 is assigned to the ORF class and has an uncertain function. The junction had 4 bases not matched to a gene; V was cut back by 1 base and J by 1 base. This CDR3 comprises 15 residues.

The chain is built from TRBV7-9 and TRBJ2-1; 7 nucleotides agree with TRBD2. This CDR3 has 17 amino acids. V lost 0 bases, J lost 8 bases, and 13 bases stayed unmatched. In germline, CDR1 is SEHNR, CDR2 FQNEAQ (reference sequence). The CDR3 spells CASSLAGFSGGLDEQFF. The CDR3 DNA sequence: TGTGCCAGCAGCTTAGCTGGTTTCTCGGGAGGCCTTGATGAGCAGTTCTTC.

The chain uses TRBV2 and TRBJ2-5; D may be TRBD1 (5 bases). The CDR3 sequence is 15 residues long. Germline CDR1 SNHLY, CDR2 FYNNEI. V was clipped by 4 bases and J by 1 base, with 13 bases between them. The CDR3 DNA reads TGTGCCAGCAGTGGAGACAGTTCGACCCAAGAGACCCAGTACTTC. It is translated as CASSGDSSTQETQYF.